The subject of this entry is one T cell receptor beta chain. Which antigen it targets is not known. Base quality data are lacking; no much larger clone is found one base away. This specimen comes from a study of T cell responses to AZD1222 COVID-19 vaccine (dated by TCRdb to the early 2020s). With respect to the entire study: TCR sequencing was performed for roughly 250 trial participants, of whom about 200 were given two doses of AZD1222 and 26 were given two doses of MenACWY control vaccine. Trial participants were enrolled by age into subgroups of 18-55, 56-69 and 70-plus years, and approximately 150, 30 and 60 TCR-sequenced participants, respectively, were included in these subgroups.

Here is what the overall study found, with its caveats: In the small 56-69-year group, the increase in depth fell short of significance, most likely because of low power. Conclusions about previously exposed vaccinees are limited because only six or seven AZD1222 recipients were SARS-CoV-2 seropositive at baseline. Spike-specific TCR breadth and depth rose significantly after two AZD1222 doses compared with day 0 and with MenACWY recipients. Because no day 14 peak-response samples were available, repertoires were characterized only after the peak T cell response. Participants were mostly white British and included more females than males, and it was suggested by the authors that clonal diversity may have been underestimated. The vaccine-associated CD4 TCRs covered the entire spike protein, and the dominant responses fell in regions 160-218 and 743-854. Epitopes outside the regions mutated in the B.1.351 and B.1.1.7 variants were reportedly recognized by nearly half of the unique spike-specific TCRs.

The CDR3 regions of human TCRbeta chains were analyzed by immunosequencing. On the study's bioinformatics: TCRs in the repertoires were compared against a reference library of SARS-CoV-2-specific TCRs that had been generated with the MIRA antigen-specificity platform. Breadth was defined as the fraction of unique TCRs that were SARS-CoV-2-associated, and depth was defined as the fraction of total T cells that were SARS-CoV-2-associated. Using the MIRA data, every spike-specific TCR was mapped to the spike region that the TCR reacted to and assigned to either a CD4 or a CD8 class. Log10-transformed breadth and depth values were compared by one-way ANOVA with Sidak's multiple comparisons tests. TCRdb provides this immuneACCESS table in a form limited to in-frame rearrangements. Some clones are lacking; in checked studies, under half of them reflect an unresolved V gene, and why the rest are absent is not known. The DNA gave D and trimming, while V, J and clone size come from that table. A total of more than 140,000 clones appear in this sample, about 91% of them only once. Jointly, the top ten make up 3% to 4% of the sample.

From cysteine to phenylalanine, the CDR3 is 15 amino acids long. Only the CDR3 DNA is retained, 45 bases long and in frame from the first base. At the junction V is shortened by 1 base and J by 4 bases; bases outside the gene matches: 5. According to the germline V gene, CDR1 reads SGHTA and CDR2 reads FQGNSA. The time point label, as the study defines it: baseline before first vaccination. This specimen's treatment or condition label, interpreted: meningococcal conjugate vaccine given as trial control. The vaccinee samples were drawn from two UK trials, COV001 and COV002, one of which was a single-blind randomized controlled phase 2/3 trial testing AZD1222 (ChAdOx1 nCoV-19) in healthy adults. Trial participant PBMC samples were collected at day 0 and day 28 after the second dose for TCRbeta chain sequencing.

The source was peripheral blood, collected on day 0 of MenACWY control vaccination. This receptor was identified in an adult in good health. The chain uses TRBV7-2 and TRBJ1-1, with TRBD1 matching 8 junction bases. The DNA reads TGTGCCAGCAGCTTAGTCACAGGGGGGGGCACTGAAGCTTTCTTT. This gives the protein CASSLVTGGGTEAFF.